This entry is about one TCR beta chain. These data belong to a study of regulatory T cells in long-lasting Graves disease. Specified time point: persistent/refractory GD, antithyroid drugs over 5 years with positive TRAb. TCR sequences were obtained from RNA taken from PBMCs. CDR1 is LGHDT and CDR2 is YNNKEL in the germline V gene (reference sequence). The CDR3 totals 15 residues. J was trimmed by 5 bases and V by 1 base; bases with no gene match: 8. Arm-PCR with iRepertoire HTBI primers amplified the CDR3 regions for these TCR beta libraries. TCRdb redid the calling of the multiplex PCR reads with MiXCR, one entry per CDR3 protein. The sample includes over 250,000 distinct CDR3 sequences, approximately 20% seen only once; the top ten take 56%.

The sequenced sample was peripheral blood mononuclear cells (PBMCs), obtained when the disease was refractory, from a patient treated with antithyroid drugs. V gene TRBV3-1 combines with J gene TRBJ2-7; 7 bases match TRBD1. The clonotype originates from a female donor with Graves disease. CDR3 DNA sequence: TGTGCCAGCAGCCAAGTTCGACAGGGCGGTGACGAGCAGTACTTC. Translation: CASSQVRQGGDEQYF.